This is a list of T cell receptor beta chains from one sample in a study of shared clonotypes between healthy human individuals. Generated by immunoSEQ multiplex PCR, the TCRdb table keeps only in-frame clones and is missing some. The table lists hundreds of thousands of clones, about 96% of them singletons. The sample was naive CD8+ T cells sorted from blood. These receptors all stem from a woman aged 25 to 45 in good health. CDR3s leave out the opening cysteine and the closing phenylalanine or tryptophan.

>TRBV7-8|TRBJ2-7
ASSIRPNYEQY
>TRBV15|TRBJ2-1
ATSRDPVVGGHNEQF
>TRBV27|TRBJ1-4
ASSSRREANEKLF
>TRBV27|TRBJ2-5
ASSLRGGPETQY
>TRBV19|TRBJ2-1
ASSILAGESLATYNEQF
>TRBV13|TRBJ2-3
ASSLGPGENTQY
>TRBV5-1|TRBJ2-7
ASNSGAGQYEQY
>TRBV4-1|TRBJ2-7
ASSSPVGGGEAGYEQY
>TRBV27|TRBJ1-5
ASSLLGINQPQH
>TRBV2|TRBJ2-1
ASSGFHGTAYNEQF
>TRBV7-9|TRBJ2-5
ASSLVEGRRETQY
>TRBV6-5|TRBJ2-7
ASSRELAGVYEQY
>TRBV27|TRBJ2-7
ASRGGTGTEQY
>TRBV7-2|TRBJ1-2
ASGPSPTNYGYT
>TRBV28|TRBJ1-6
ASREGFNNSPLH
>TRBV29-1|TRBJ2-4
SVLAQDKNIQY
>TRBV7-6|TRBJ2-5
ASSLWDRDETQY
>TRBV7-2|TRBJ2-7
ASSSRDRGHYEQY
>TRBV18|TRBJ2-2
ASSPSGELF
>TRBV7-6|TRBJ2-7
ASSFGGEQY
>TRBV7-9|TRBJ2-3
ASSQQELAVTDTQY
>TRBV9|TRBJ1-2
ASSVEDGPYGYT
>TRBV6-5|TRBJ1-3
ASSRTGISGNTIY
>TRBV2|TRBJ1-1
ASSTEAF
>TRBV4-1|NA
ASSQERRDNSYEQY
>TRBV5-4|TRBJ2-7
ASRSQGKDEQY
>TRBV11-2|TRBJ2-1
ASSYPTGPVDEQF
>TRBV29-1|TRBJ1-2
SVAGHVLRDRGLVYGYT
>TRBV4-1|TRBJ2-2
ASSQQGVGGELF
>TRBV29-1|TRBJ2-1
STLAGISYNEQF
>TRBV28|TRBJ2-1
ASRDPGTGGLGEQF
>TRBV28|TRBJ2-7
ASSLVGPYEQY
>TRBV27|TRBJ2-1
ASSLSAGGKDNEQF
>TRBV19|TRBJ1-1
ASRTPAEGTEAF
>TRBV6-5|TRBJ2-5
ASSYEYSGGAETQY
>TRBV5-4|TRBJ1-2
AMDAGAGGYT
>TRBV5-6|TRBJ1-2
ASSLGGEGIYGYT
>TRBV19|TRBJ1-4
ASSISFRRGSPDNEKLF
>TRBV28|TRBJ2-7
ASSFHRRQGIYEQY
>TRBV29-1|TRBJ2-3
SVEVGTADTQY